These 30 T cell receptor beta chains were all obtained from the same sample, sequenced in a study of blood T cell repertoires in COVID-19. Profiled with immunoSEQ multiplex PCR; TCRdb holds only in-frame clones, not every one. The data show fewer than 400,000 clones, with approximately 88% seen just once and 8% to 9.5% held by the top ten. The sequenced material came from PBMCs or T cells enriched from blood (not recorded which). These TCRs come from a woman between 18 and 29 years old who had recovered from COVID-19.

The J gene is TRBJ2-1, the V gene TRBV11-3; D unclear. Germline V gene lookup returns CDR1 SGHNT and CDR2 YENEEA. CDR3 length: 13 residues. V was pared by 4 bases and J by 5 bases, with 9 bases between. The CDR3 sequence: CASSSPPNNEQFF. The CDR3 DNA follows: TGTGCCAGCAGCTCCCCCCCCAACAATGAGCAGTTCTTC.

This chain connects TRBV7-2 to TRBJ1-4, with 10 bases identical to TRBD1. CDR1 is SGHTA and CDR2 is FQGNSA in the germline V gene. The CDR3 spans 15 residues. V dropped 5 bases and J dropped 8; count of bases not matched to a gene: 8. In nucleotides, the CDR3 is TGTGCCAGCAGCCAGGGGGGGACAGGGGTGGAAAAACTGTTTTTT. As protein: CASSQGGTGVEKLFF.

The rearrangement joins TRBV14 to TRBJ1-4, with D uncertain. V gave up 5 bases and J gave up 2 bases, with 18 bases separating them. Germline V gene data show CDR1 as SGHDN and CDR2 as FVKESK. CDR3 length equals 17 residues. The CDR3 loop is CASSKKRTWETNEKLFF. CDR3 sequence (DNA): TGTGCCAGCAGCAAAAAAAGGACTTGGGAGACTAATGAAAAACTGTTTTTT.

This chain's CDR3 is CASSRQAMNTEAFF. The CDR3 DNA follows: TGTGCCAGCAGCCGACAGGCCATGAACACTGAAGCTTTCTTT. The J gene is TRBJ1-1, the V gene TRBV14, with a possible D match to TRBD1 (6 bases). In germline, CDR1 is SGHDN, CDR2 FVKESK. Deletions cut 4 bases from V and 0 bases from J, with 9 bases between. There are 14 residues in the CDR3.

The rearrangement joins TRBV9 to TRBJ2-1; 10 bases are a match to TRBD1. This CDR3 region has 16 residues. Germline V gives CDR1 SGDLS, CDR2 YYNGEE. The V gene end was trimmed by 0 bases and the J gene end by 8 bases; junction bases not matched to a gene: 8. CDR3 sequence: CASSVAPGTGEDEQFF. As DNA, the CDR3 is TGTGCCAGCAGCGTAGCCCCTGGGACAGGGGAGGATGAGCAGTTCTTC.

CDR3: CASSPGQDYGYTF. CDR3 DNA: TGTGCCAGCTCGCCGGGACAGGATTATGGCTACACCTTC. This chain uses TRBV18 with TRBJ1-2, with TRBD1 matching 8 bases. Germline loops: CDR1 KGHSH, CDR2 LQKENI. J lost 5 bases, V lost 6 bases, and 5 bases had no gene match. The CDR3 spans 13 residues.

This clone was picked up one time. The V and J genes are TRBV7-2 and TRBJ2-3, with 10 bases fitting TRBD2. CDR3 length: 16 residues. The germline CDR1 and CDR2 sequences are SGHTA and FQGNSA. Germline trimming cut 6 bases from V and 1 base from J; bases unmatched to any gene: 7. The CDR3 coding sequence is TGTGCCAGCAGACGGAGCCTAGCGGGGGGCACAGATACGCAGTATTTT. Translation gives CASRRSLAGGTDTQYF.

This clone was seen a few times. CDR3 in DNA: TGTGCCAGCAGCCACACCGGGACTAACTCCTACAATGAGCAGTTCTTC. This sequence encodes CASSHTGTNSYNEQFF. This chain connects TRBV11-3 to TRBJ2-1; 7 bases match TRBD2. The CDR3 totals 16 residues. CDR1 and CDR2 from the germline V gene are SGHNT and YENEEA. V lost 5 bases to trimming and J lost 0 bases; unmatched junction nucleotides: 7.

V is TRBV27 and J is TRBJ1-2, with a tentative D call TRBD1 (6 bases). The V and J ends lost 4 bases and 3 bases respectively, with 15 bases between them. The CDR3 is 15 residues long. Per germline, CDR1 MNHEY and CDR2 SMNVEV (reference sequence). The DNA for the CDR3 is TGTGCCAGCAGTTATACCTCGGGACAACACTATGGCTACACCTTC. Its translation is CASSYTSGQHYGYTF.

This clone was seen only a few times. V is TRBV7-9 and J is TRBJ1-5, with TRBD1 matching 9 bases. CDR1 and CDR2 from the germline V gene are SEHNR and FQNEAQ (reference sequence). The V gene end was trimmed by 6 bases and the J gene end by 4 bases; junction bases not matched to a gene: 4. The CDR3 extends over 14 amino acids. CDR3 bases: TGTGCCAGCAGAAACAGGGGGCCGAATCAGCCCCAGCATTTT. This translates into CASRNRGPNQPQHF.

The rearrangement joins TRBV11-1 to TRBJ2-7; D is perhaps TRBD1 (5 bases). From germline, CDR1 is SGHAT and CDR2 FQDESV (reference sequence). V was clipped by 3 bases and J by 6 bases, with 15 bases between them. The CDR3 loop spans 14 amino acids. In DNA form, the CDR3 reads TGTGCCAGCAGCTTGTCCAGGGTTCTTCGCGAGCAGTACTTC. Amino acids: CASSLSRVLREQYF. Supplemented by reference TRBV11-1 and TRBJ2-7, the full variable domain reads EAEVAQSPRYKITEKSQAVAFWCDPISGHATLYWYRQILGQGPELLVQFQDESVVDDSQLPKDRFSAERLKGVDSTLKIQPAELGDSAMYLCASSLSRVLREQYFGPGTRLTVT.

The chain has TRBV28 and TRBJ2-7; a weak D match, TRBD2 (5 bases). The CDR3 has 13 residues. With 5 bases removed from V and 2 bases from J, the gap between germline ends came to 10 bases. CDR1 and CDR2 (germline): MDHEN, SYDVKM. CDR3 loop: CASSRDFAYEQYF. CDR3 nucleotide sequence: TGTGCCAGCAGTCGGGATTTCGCCTACGAGCAGTACTTC.

The chain couples TRBV5-4 to TRBJ2-5, with a weak D call TRBD2 (6 bases). CDR3 length: 15 amino acids. The germline V gene has CDR1 SGHNT and CDR2 YYREEE (reference sequence). V shed 4 bases and J shed 3 bases, with 16 bases lying between them. This chain's CDR3 is CASSPEGLLEETQYF. The DNA of the CDR3 is TGTGCCAGCAGCCCGGAGGGACTGCTGGAAGAGACCCAGTACTTC. Full variable domain (rest looked up from reference TRBV5-4 and TRBJ2-5): ETGVTQSPTHLIKTRGQQVTLRCSSQSGHNTVSWYQQALGQGPQFIFQYYREEENGRGNFPPRFSGLQFPNYSSELNVNALELDDSALYLCASSPEGLLEETQYFGPGTRLLVL.

This clone was found once. The gene calls are TRBV7-9 and TRBJ1-2, with 9 nucleotides matching TRBD1. Per germline, CDR1 SEHNR and CDR2 FQNEAQ (reference sequence). CDR3 length equals 14 residues. V was pared by 8 bases and J by 3 bases, with 7 bases of the junction left unmatched. The CDR3 coding sequence is TGTGCCAGCGCCGGGGGGACAGGGTACTATGGCTACACCTTC. Translating gives CASAGGTGYYGYTF. The variable domain in full, with the rest retrieved from reference TRBV7-9 and TRBJ1-2, is DTGVSQNPRHKITKRGQNVTFRCDPISEHNRLYWYRQTLGQGPEFLTYFQNEAQLEKSRLLSDRFSAERPKGSFSTLEIQRTEQGDSAMYLCASAGGTGYYGYTFGSGTRLTVV.

Only a few counts were recorded for this clone. This chain links TRBV7-2 with TRBJ1-2; TRBD1 aligns across 7 bases. V shed 1 base, J shed 7 bases, and the junction held 9 bases outside the gene matches. The germline V gene encodes CDR1 SGHTA and CDR2 FQGNSA. The CDR3 length is 15 residues. The CDR3 region has the DNA TGTGCCAGCAGCTTAGGGGAGGCGACAGGGCCTGGCTACACCTTC. Protein: CASSLGEATGPGYTF.

This CDR3 reads CASSQESLPRNYGYTF. As DNA, the CDR3 is TGCGCCAGCAGCCAAGAGTCCCTACCGCGAAACTATGGCTACACCTTC. The rearrangement uses TRBV4-3 and TRBJ1-2; D unclear. Trimming took 0 bases from V and 2 from J, leaving 13 bases between them. Germline CDR1 and CDR2: LGHNA and YSLEER. The CDR3 is 16 amino acids.

This clone was observed a handful of times. The chain links TRBV27 to TRBJ1-1; possibly TRBD1 for D (6 bases). V shed 3 bases and J shed 4 bases, with 12 bases lying between them. The CDR3 loop spans 14 amino acids. Germline V gene sequence: CDR1 MNHEY, CDR2 SMNVEV (reference sequence). CDR3 sequence reads: CASSFQGRGTEAFF. In nucleotides, the CDR3 is TGTGCCAGCAGTTTCCAGGGGCGCGGCACTGAAGCTTTCTTT.

J is TRBJ1-2 and V is TRBV11-1, with D possibly being TRBD1 (6 bases). The CDR3 is 12 amino acids. V dropped 5 bases and J dropped 5 bases, with 9 bases sitting between them. Per the germline V gene, CDR1 is SGHAT and CDR2 is FQDESV (reference sequence). This CDR3 is CASSQGQYGYTF. DNA of the CDR3: TGTGCCAGCAGCCAAGGACAGTATGGCTACACCTTC.

The chain recombines TRBV5-1 with TRBJ1-3, with D tentatively TRBD1 (6 bases). CDR1 SGHRS and CDR2 YFSETQ come from the germline V gene. The CDR3 contains 18 residues. The V end lost 4 bases, the J end lost 0 bases, and 20 bases lay between the germline ends. The CDR3 coding sequence is TGCGCCAGCAGCCTACGACCCGGACAGTCCGTCTCTGGAAACACCATATATTTT. It encodes CASSLRPGQSVSGNTIYF.

The chain links TRBV18 to TRBJ2-7; 8 bases fit TRBD1. The CDR3 has 16 residues. Germline V gene lookup returns CDR1 KGHSH and CDR2 LQKENI. The V and J ends lost 3 bases and 2 bases, in that order; junction bases with no gene match: 9. CDR3 coding DNA: TGTGCCAGCTCACCTTCAGGGGGCCTACAAACCTACGAGCAGTACTTC. This codes for CASSPSGGLQTYEQYF. Using reference TRBV18 and TRBJ2-7 for the parts outside the CDR3, the full variable domain is NAGVMQNPRHLVRRRGQEARLRCSPMKGHSHVYWYRQLPEEGLKFMVYLQKENIIDESGMPKERFSAEFPKEGPSILRIQQVVRGDSAAYFCASSPSGGLQTYEQYFGPGTRLTVT.

The chain combines TRBV10-3 with TRBJ1-3, with D perhaps matching TRBD1 (5 bases). Trimming cost V 6 bases and J 0 bases, with 9 bases left between them. The CDR3 sequence is 14 residues long. The germline CDR1 and CDR2 sequences are ENHRY and SYGVKD. The CDR3 DNA reads TGTGCCATCAGACGACAGACCTCTGGAAACACCATATATTTT. Amino acid sequence: CAIRRQTSGNTIYF.

The CDR3 region is CASSLERGVDGELFF. In nucleotides, the CDR3 is TGTGCCAGCAGCTTGGAGCGGGGGGTCGACGGGGAGCTGTTTTTT. The V gene is TRBV5-4, the J gene TRBJ2-2; 9 bases match TRBD2. Trimming cost V 0 bases and J 7 bases; bases outside gene matches: 4. Germline V gene lookup returns CDR1 SGHNT and CDR2 YYREEE (reference sequence). The CDR3 is 15 amino acids. Variable domain in full (rest from reference TRBV5-4 and TRBJ2-2): ETGVTQSPTHLIKTRGQQVTLRCSSQSGHNTVSWYQQALGQGPQFIFQYYREEENGRGNFPPRFSGLQFPNYSSELNVNALELDDSALYLCASSLERGVDGELFFGEGSRLTVL.

V usage is TRBV6-2 or TRBV6-3 and J usage is TRBJ1-2; D might be TRBD1 (6 bases). The CDR3 is 17 amino acids. Trimming removed 6 bases at V and 3 bases at J, with 23 bases between. From germline, CDR1 is MNHEY and CDR2 SVGEGT. In DNA, the CDR3 is TGTGCCAGCAGCCCTCGCACAGGGAATTCGATCGACTATGGCTACACCTTC. As protein: CASSPRTGNSIDYGYTF.

J is TRBJ1-2 and V is TRBV2; a possible D gene is TRBD1 (5 bases). Trimming took 7 bases from V and 4 from J, leaving 16 bases between them. Germline lookup yields CDR1 SNHLY and CDR2 FYNNEI. CDR3 size: 14 residues. Here the CDR3 reads CASNALREGYGYTF. The CDR3 DNA sequence: TGTGCCAGCAATGCACTCAGGGAGGGCTATGGCTACACCTTC. Filled out from reference TRBV2 and TRBJ1-2, the complete variable domain reads EPEVTQTPSHQVTQMGQEVILRCVPISNHLYFYWYRQILGQKVEFLVSFYNNEISEKSEIFDDQFSVERPDGSNFTLKIRSTKLEDSAMYFCASNALREGYGYTFGSGTRLTVV.

The gene calls are TRBV15 and TRBJ2-2, with 7 bases that match TRBD1. The germline V gene encodes CDR1 LNHNV and CDR2 YYDKDF (reference sequence). The CDR3 has 16 residues. J gave up 1 base and V 0 bases, and 2 bases lay outside the gene matches. This chain's CDR3 is CATSRDGDRNTGELFF. CDR3 bases: TGTGCCACCAGCAGAGACGGGGACAGGAACACCGGGGAGCTGTTTTTT.

The chain couples TRBV5-1 to TRBJ2-1; D is ambiguous. The CDR3 has 16 amino acids. V dropped 0 bases and J dropped 0 bases, with 10 bases sitting between them. Germline loops: CDR1 SGHRS, CDR2 YFSETQ. CDR3 loop: CASSLVGWSSYNEQFF. The CDR3, as DNA: TGCGCCAGCAGCTTGGTTGGTTGGAGCTCCTACAATGAGCAGTTCTTC. The variable domain in full, completed from reference TRBV5-1 and TRBJ2-1, reads KAGVTQTPRYLIKTRGQQVTLSCSPISGHRSVSWYQQTPGQGLQFLFEYFSETQRNKGNFPGRFSGRQFSNSRSEMNVSTLELGDSALYLCASSLVGWSSYNEQFFGPGTRLTVL.

V gene TRBV5-4 combines with J gene TRBJ2-5; TRBD2 agrees at 7 bases. J lost 4 bases, V lost 6 bases, and 6 bases had no gene match. Germline loops: CDR1 SGHNT, CDR2 YYREEE (reference sequence). CDR3 length: 13 amino acids. The CDR3 DNA follows: TGTGCCAGCATGCTAGCGGCCTCAGAGACCCAGTACTTC. It translates to CASMLAASETQYF.

The genes are TRBV25-1 and TRBJ1-4; D remains unclear. V lost 4 bases and J lost 10, with 16 bases in between. Germline loops: CDR1 MGHDK, CDR2 SYGVNS. This CDR3 comprises 14 residues. This CDR3 reads CASSVELEGGKLFF. Written as DNA, the CDR3 is TGTGCCAGCAGTGTTGAATTAGAGGGCGGAAAACTGTTTTTT.

The chain joins TRBV19 to TRBJ2-3, with TRBD1 matching 11 bases. The germline CDR1 and CDR2 sequences are LNHDA and SQIVND (reference sequence). Trimming removed 1 base from V and 5 bases from J; junction bases left unmatched: 5. This CDR3 region has 16 residues. The CDR3 bases are TGTGCCAGTAGTATAGTGGGGACAGGGGGTGTAGATACGCAGTATTTT. Protein product: CASSIVGTGGVDTQYF.

The rearrangement links TRBV27 to TRBJ1-2, with D possibly matching TRBD1 (6 bases). Deletions cut 1 base from V and 4 bases from J, with 7 bases between. CDR1 is MNHEY and CDR2 is SMNVEV in the germline V gene (reference sequence). There are 13 residues in the CDR3. The CDR3 here is CASSLWGPYGYTF. For the CDR3, the DNA is TGTGCCAGCAGTTTATGGGGGCCCTATGGCTACACCTTC.